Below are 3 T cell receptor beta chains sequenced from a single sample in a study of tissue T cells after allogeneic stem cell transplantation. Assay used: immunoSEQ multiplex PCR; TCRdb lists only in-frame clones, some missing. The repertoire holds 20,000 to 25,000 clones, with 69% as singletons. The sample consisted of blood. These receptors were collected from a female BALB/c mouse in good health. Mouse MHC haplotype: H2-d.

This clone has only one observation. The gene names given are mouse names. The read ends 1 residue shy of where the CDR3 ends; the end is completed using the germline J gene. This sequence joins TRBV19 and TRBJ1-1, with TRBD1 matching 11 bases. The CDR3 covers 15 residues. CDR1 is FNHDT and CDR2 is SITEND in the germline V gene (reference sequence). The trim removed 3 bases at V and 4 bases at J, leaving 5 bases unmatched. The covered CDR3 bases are TGTGCCAGCAGTACCCGGGACAGGGGGGGCACAGAAGTCTTC. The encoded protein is CASSTRDRGGTEVF. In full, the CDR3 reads CASSTRDRGGTEVFF.

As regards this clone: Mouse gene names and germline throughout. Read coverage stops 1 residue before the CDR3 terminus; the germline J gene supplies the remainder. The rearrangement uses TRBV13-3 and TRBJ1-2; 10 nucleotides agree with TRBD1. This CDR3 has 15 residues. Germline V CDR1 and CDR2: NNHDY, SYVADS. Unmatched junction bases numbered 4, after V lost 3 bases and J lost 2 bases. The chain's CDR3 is CASSAPGQGNSDYTF. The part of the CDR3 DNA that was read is TGTGCCAGCAGTGCTCCGGGACAGGGGAACTCCGACTACACC.

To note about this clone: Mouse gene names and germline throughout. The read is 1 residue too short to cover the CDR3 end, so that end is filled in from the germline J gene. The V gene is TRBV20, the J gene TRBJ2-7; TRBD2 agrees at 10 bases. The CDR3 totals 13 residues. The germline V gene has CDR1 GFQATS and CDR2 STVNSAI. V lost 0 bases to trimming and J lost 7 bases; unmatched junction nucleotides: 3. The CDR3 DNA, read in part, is TGTGGTGCTAGGGACTGGGGGGGCGGAGAACAGTAC. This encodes CGARDWGGGEQY. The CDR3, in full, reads CGARDWGGGEQYF.